The subject of this entry is one T cell receptor (beta chain). How the authors handled the data: Reference gene primer amplification gave estimated nucleated cell counts. The assay was immunoSEQ multiplex PCR, and TCRdb's table has in-frame clones only and misses some. V, J and clone size derive from that table, while D and trimming were established from the DNA sequence. The table has hundreds of thousands of clones, approximately 78% seen once; the top ten hold 5%. This sample is drawn from a study of blood T cell repertoires in COVID-19. Study context: Samples of COVID-19 (acute and convalescent) were obtained from the United States, Italy and Spain. PBMCs, B-cell-depleted T cells, or T cells provided the cDNA or gDNA that made up the material.

The V and J ends lost 4 bases and 6 bases respectively, with 17 bases between them. The germline V gene has CDR1 SGHAT and CDR2 FQNNGV. The CDR3 covers 15 residues. This study enrolled people aged 18 to 89 from roughly 24 US geographic areas. The source is a man aged 35 to 55 who had been exposed to COVID-19. Source material: PBMCs or T cells enriched from blood (not recorded which). The V and J genes are TRBV11-2 and TRBJ2-3, with D possibly matching TRBD1 (5 bases). In DNA form, the CDR3 reads TGTGCCAGCAGCTCCGCTTACAGGCCGACCGATACGCAGTATTTT. This gives the protein CASSSAYRPTDTQYF.